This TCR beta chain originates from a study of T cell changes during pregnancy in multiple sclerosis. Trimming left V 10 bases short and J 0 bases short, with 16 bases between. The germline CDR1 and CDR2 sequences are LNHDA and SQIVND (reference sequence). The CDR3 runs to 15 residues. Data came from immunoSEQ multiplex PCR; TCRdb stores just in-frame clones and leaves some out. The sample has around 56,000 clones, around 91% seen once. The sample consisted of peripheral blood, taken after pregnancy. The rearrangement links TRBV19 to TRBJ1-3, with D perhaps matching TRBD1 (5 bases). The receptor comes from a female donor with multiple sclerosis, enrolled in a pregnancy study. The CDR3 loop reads CATADRPNSGNTIYF. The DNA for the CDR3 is TGTGCCACCGCCGACAGACCAAACTCTGGAAACACCATATATTTT. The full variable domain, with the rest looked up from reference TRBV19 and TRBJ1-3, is DGGITQSPKYLFRKEGQNVTLSCEQNLNHDAMYWYRQDPGQGLRLIYYSQIVNDFQKGDIAEGYSVSREKKESFPLTVTSAQKNPTAFYLCATADRPNSGNTIYFGEGSWLTVV.